The 29 T cell receptor beta chains below were found in one sample sequenced in a study of OX40 agonist ivuxolimab in advanced cancers. Assay used: immunoSEQ multiplex PCR; TCRdb lists only in-frame clones, some missing. The sample lists under 100,000 clones; around 91% were seen once. The material sequenced was CD4+ or CD8+ T cells sorted from blood, taken in a trial of the OX40 agonist ivuxolimab. The receptors here all came from an adult with an advanced solid tumor such as melanoma, head and neck, liver or kidney cancer.

The gene calls are TRBV5-5 and TRBJ2-2; weak D call: TRBD1 (5 bases). The CDR3 is made up of 14 amino acids. Germline V gene data show CDR1 as SGHKS and CDR2 as YYEKEE (reference sequence). V was pared by 0 bases and J by 5 bases, with 8 bases between. CDR3 loop: CASSLEGATGELFF. CDR3 sequence (DNA): TGTGCCAGCAGCTTGGAAGGGGCGACCGGGGAGCTGTTTTTT.

The J gene is TRBJ1-2, the V gene TRBV30; tentatively, D is TRBD1 (5 bases). The CDR3 loop spans 14 amino acids. V lost 1 base and J 8 bases, leaving 17 bases between the germline ends. CDR1 and CDR2 from the germline V gene are GTSNPN and SVGIG (reference sequence). CDR3 amino acids: CAWSGNQGSWGYTF. The DNA of the CDR3 is TGTGCCTGGAGTGGAAATCAGGGTTCATGGGGCTACACCTTC.

The chain carries TRBV4-1 and TRBJ2-3; D unclear. This CDR3 region has 12 residues. V lost 0 bases and J 6 bases, leaving 4 bases between the germline ends. Germline V CDR1 and CDR2: MGHRA, YSYEKL. CDR3: CASSQDLDTQYF. Written as DNA, the CDR3 is TGCGCCAGCAGCCAAGATTTGGATACGCAGTATTTT.

The gene calls are TRBV10-1 and TRBJ2-2; 10 bases map to TRBD2. CDR1 is WNHNN and CDR2 is SYGVQD in the germline V gene (reference sequence). J lost 3 bases, V lost 3 bases, and 1 base had no gene match. The CDR3 has 15 residues. The CDR3 reads CASSDLAGDTGELFF. The CDR3 DNA follows: TGCGCCAGCAGTGATCTAGCGGGAGACACCGGGGAGCTGTTTTTT.

The genes are TRBV28 and TRBJ1-5; 10 bases fit TRBD1. The CDR3 is 18 residues long. V lost 3 bases, J lost 6 bases, and 14 bases stayed unmatched. Germline V gene lookup returns CDR1 MDHEN and CDR2 SYDVKM. The CDR3 protein is CASSFPSPGTGEAQPQHF. CDR3 in DNA: TGTGCCAGCAGTTTCCCATCACCCGGGACAGGGGAGGCTCAGCCCCAGCATTTT.

This chain joins TRBV4-2 and TRBJ2-2; TRBD2 matches at 10 bases. The CDR3 extends over 18 amino acids. Germline V lookup: CDR1 LGHNA, CDR2 YNFKEQ. V was pared by 0 bases and J by 5 bases, with 9 bases of the junction left unmatched. CDR3 in DNA: TGTGCCAGCAGCCAAGATCTAGCGGGAGATCGGTTGACCGGGGAGCTGTTTTTT. Translated, it gives CASSQDLAGDRLTGELFF.

This chain joins TRBV10-1 and TRBJ2-3; 8 bases agree with TRBD2. The J segment lost 3 bases and the V segment lost 2 bases, leaving 4 bases of the junction unmatched. The length of the CDR3 is 15 residues. From germline, CDR1 is WNHNN and CDR2 SYGVQD (reference sequence). The CDR3 coding sequence is TGCGCCAGCAGTGAGATGAGCGGGAGTACAGATACGCAGTATTTT. Amino acids: CASSEMSGSTDTQYF.

The V call is TRBV28, the J call TRBJ2-7; 13 nucleotides match TRBD2. J was trimmed by 6 bases and V by 5 bases; bases with no gene match: 7. The CDR3 extends over 15 amino acids. In germline, CDR1 is MDHEN, CDR2 SYDVKM. CDR3 sequence: CASSGGLAGAFEQYF. CDR3 sequence (DNA): TGTGCCAGCAGTGGCGGACTAGCGGGAGCTTTCGAGCAGTACTTC. The variable domain in full, with the rest retrieved from reference TRBV28 and TRBJ2-7, is DVKVTQSSRYLVKRTGEKVFLECVQDMDHENMFWYRQDPGLGLRLIYFSYDVKMKEKGDIPEGYSVSREKKERFSLILESASTNQTSMYLCASSGGLAGAFEQYFGPGTRLTVT.

V and J are TRBV5-1 and TRBJ2-1; 10 bases align to TRBD1. The CDR3 has 16 amino acids. CDR1 is SGHRS, CDR2 YFSETQ, per germline. V gave up 4 bases and J gave up 1 base; unmatched junction bases: 5. The CDR3 nucleotides are TGCGCCAGCAGCACCACGGGACAGGGGTCCTACAATGAGCAGTTCTTC. This gives the protein CASSTTGQGSYNEQFF.

This chain connects TRBV29-1 to TRBJ1-2; D is unclear. CDR1 SQVTM and CDR2 ANQGSEA come from the germline V gene. The CDR3 is 12 residues long. The V end lost 4 bases, the J end lost 2 bases, and 8 bases lay between the germline ends. DNA of the CDR3: TGCAGCGTTGGAGGCACAAACTATGGCTACACCTTC. Translation: CSVGGTNYGYTF.

The CDR3 DNA reads as TGTGCCAGCTCGGGATCAGGCGAGCAGTACTTC. This sequence encodes CASSGSGEQYF. The chain joins TRBV18 to TRBJ2-7; no firm D call. Germline assignment: CDR1 KGHSH and CDR2 LQKENI. The V end lost 6 bases, the J end lost 6 bases, and 9 bases lay between the germline ends. The CDR3 runs to 11 residues.

V is TRBV4-1 and J is TRBJ1-5; 8 bases are a match to TRBD1. Germline V gives CDR1 MGHRA, CDR2 YSYEKL. V dropped 6 bases and J dropped 3; count of bases not matched to a gene: 10. CDR3 length: 16 amino acids. CDR3 loop: CASSRTGFGTNQPQHF. The CDR3 region has the DNA TGCGCCAGCAGTCGGACAGGGTTTGGGACCAATCAGCCCCAGCATTTT.

The V call is TRBV6-1, the J call TRBJ1-5; D is undetermined. Germline CDR1 MNHNS, CDR2 SASEGT. V lost 1 base to trimming and J lost 7 bases, with 8 bases between them. This CDR3 is built from 13 residues. CDR3 nucleotides: TGTGCCAGCAGTGAAGGGCTGGGGCAGCCCCAGCATTTT. This codes for CASSEGLGQPQHF.

This chain joins TRBV28 and TRBJ1-3, with D unresolved. The CDR3 has 11 residues. CDR1 and CDR2 (germline): MDHEN, SYDVKM. V gave up 7 bases and J gave up 1 base, with 2 bases separating them. DNA for the CDR3: TGTGCCAGCATATCTGGAAACACCATATATTTT. It translates to CASISGNTIYF.

The rearrangement uses TRBV10-3 and TRBJ2-7; D gene unclear. In germline, CDR1 is ENHRY, CDR2 SYGVKD. This CDR3 is built from 12 residues. Trimming took 0 bases from V and 5 from J, leaving 5 bases between them. This CDR3 is CAISESRHEQYF. In nucleotides, the CDR3 is TGTGCCATCAGTGAGTCGAGGCACGAGCAGTACTTC.

The J gene is TRBJ1-1, the V gene TRBV7-6, with D perhaps TRBD1 (6 bases). The germline V gene encodes CDR1 SGHVS and CDR2 FNYEAQ. There are 16 residues in the CDR3. The V end was cut by 5 bases, the J end by 0 bases, with 16 bases between. CDR3 in amino acids: CASSRITGSMNTEAFF. DNA of the CDR3: TGTGCCAGCAGCCGAATCACAGGGAGCATGAACACTGAAGCTTTCTTT.

This chain links TRBV25-1 with TRBJ2-5; D remains unclear. The V and J ends lost 2 bases and 0 bases respectively, with 7 bases between them. The CDR3 is 14 residues long. Germline values: CDR1 MGHDK, CDR2 SYGVNS. DNA of the CDR3: TGTGCCAGCAGTGAAAAATCGTACCAAGAGACCCAGTACTTC. Its protein is CASSEKSYQETQYF.

This clone was seen a few times. J is TRBJ2-7 and V is TRBV6-6, with 10 bases aligning to TRBD2. Germline CDR1 MNHNY, CDR2 SVGAGI (reference sequence). CDR3 size: 13 residues. J was trimmed by 7 bases and V by 10 bases; bases with no gene match: 10. The CDR3 is CAIASGRVGEQYF. CDR3 nucleotides: TGTGCCATCGCAAGCGGGAGGGTTGGGGAGCAGTACTTC.

The chain recombines TRBV5-1 with TRBJ1-3; D may be TRBD1 (5 bases). Per the germline V gene, CDR1 is SGHRS and CDR2 is YFSETQ. CDR3 size: 14 residues. With 4 bases removed from V and 0 bases from J, the gap between germline ends came to 8 bases. The CDR3 bases are TGCGCCAGCAGCCCAGGGACCTCTGGAAACACCATATATTTT. This codes for CASSPGTSGNTIYF.

CDR3 in DNA: TGTGCCACCAGCAGAGAGCGCGGGCAGGGGGATACAGAGACCCAGTACTTC. This sequence encodes CATSRERGQGDTETQYF. The gene calls are TRBV15 and TRBJ2-5, with 7 bases that match TRBD1. Germline V gives CDR1 LNHNV, CDR2 YYDKDF (reference sequence). The CDR3 loop spans 17 amino acids. V lost 0 bases to trimming and J lost 4 bases; unmatched junction nucleotides: 11.

The chain recombines TRBV5-1 with TRBJ1-3, with D hard to call. V lost 4 bases, J lost 0 bases, and 11 bases lay in between. This CDR3 has 15 amino acids. CDR1 is SGHRS and CDR2 is YFSETQ in the germline V gene. CDR3 bases: TGCGCCAGCAGCCCCTGGGAGGGCTCTGGAAACACCATATATTTT. Residues: CASSPWEGSGNTIYF.

J is TRBJ1-1 and V is TRBV7-8; 9 nucleotides match TRBD1. CDR1 is SGHVS and CDR2 is FQNEAQ in the germline V gene. V was clipped by 3 bases and J by 5 bases; unmatched bases: 13. The CDR3 sequence is 17 residues long. The CDR3 nucleotides are TGTGCCAGCAGCTTCCGACAGGGGGGCTTTGTAGGGACTGAAGCTTTCTTT. It is translated as CASSFRQGGFVGTEAFF.

This clone appeared a few times. The chain uses TRBV6-5 and TRBJ2-7; 9 bases are a match to TRBD1. The CDR3 sequence is 13 residues long. The junction had 5 bases not matched to a gene; V was cut back by 9 bases and J by 2 bases. CDR1 and CDR2 (germline): MNHEY, SVGAGI. The CDR3 region is CASWTGATYEQYF. CDR3 sequence (DNA): TGTGCCAGTTGGACAGGGGCTACCTACGAGCAGTACTTC.

V gene TRBV6-1 combines with J gene TRBJ1-5; no firm D call. This CDR3 spans 16 amino acids. The germline CDR1 and CDR2 sequences are MNHNS and SASEGT. V dropped 0 bases and J dropped 2 bases, with 11 bases sitting between them. The CDR3 region is CASSEAGPAGNQPQHF. The CDR3 coding sequence is TGTGCCAGCAGTGAAGCCGGCCCGGCAGGCAATCAGCCCCAGCATTTT.

This rearrangement joins TRBV28 to TRBJ2-3; tentatively, D is TRBD1 (6 bases). This CDR3 contains 15 residues. Germline CDR1 MDHEN, CDR2 SYDVKM. V was clipped by 8 bases and J by 2 bases, with 17 bases between them. The CDR3 nucleotides read TGTGCCAGCCCCCCTTCAGGGGCCCCCACAGATACGCAGTATTTT. Translated: CASPPSGAPTDTQYF.

V and J are TRBV5-1 and TRBJ2-2; TRBD1 or TRBD2 may be the D gene (5 bases each). Trimming took off 4 bases at V and 0 bases at J, with 13 bases between the two ends. The CDR3 has 16 residues. Looked up from germline, CDR1 is SGHRS and CDR2 is YFSETQ. The CDR3 spells CASSPPGRTNTGELFF. The CDR3 DNA follows: TGCGCCAGCAGCCCCCCGGGACGCACGAACACCGGGGAGCTGTTTTTT.

The chain combines TRBV10-3 with TRBJ2-3; no firm D call. This CDR3 has 14 amino acids. CDR1 ENHRY and CDR2 SYGVKD come from the germline V gene. V lost 10 bases, J lost 2 bases, and 16 bases lay in between. CDR3 sequence: CATWTPGDTDTQYF. CDR3 in DNA: TGTGCCACCTGGACGCCCGGAGACACAGATACGCAGTATTTT.

This chain uses TRBV6-6 with TRBJ2-7, with 10 nucleotides matching TRBD2. CDR1 MNHNY and CDR2 SVGAGI come from the germline V gene (reference sequence). J gave up 3 bases and V 1 base, and 6 bases lay outside the gene matches. The CDR3 consists of 16 residues. The CDR3 bases are TGTGCCAGCAGTTACTTCGGGACTAGCGCGAGCTACGAGCAGTACTTC. Translating it yields CASSYFGTSASYEQYF.

The chain has TRBV25-1 and TRBJ2-6, with 7 positions matching TRBD1. CDR3 size: 18 residues. The V segment lost 8 bases and the J segment 1 base; nucleotides outside the gene matches: 14. Germline-derived CDR1 and CDR2 are MGHDK and SYGVNS. CDR3 loop: CASEGIQGVWSGANVLTF. CDR3 DNA sequence: TGTGCCAGCGAGGGAATCCAGGGGGTCTGGTCTGGGGCCAACGTCCTGACTTTC.